The TCR beta chain under discussion was sequenced for a study of cytomegalovirus exposure and HLA in healthy donors. Unmatched junction bases numbered 3, after V lost 6 bases and J lost 4 bases. Germline values: CDR1 SGHDT, CDR2 YYEEEE. The CDR3 sequence is 13 residues long. Though probably carrying unrecorded immune exposures, donors were nominally healthy at sampling. Amplification used 60 Vbeta primers and 13 Jbeta primers. TCRdb's table, derived via immunoSEQ multiplex PCR, lists solely in-frame clones and lacks some. This repertoire shows some 120,000 clones, roughly 75% found once; its top ten account for 3% to 4%.

The V call is TRBV5-6, the J call TRBJ2-3, with TRBD2 matching over 9 bases. The sequence was collected from a woman aged 50 to 65 in good health and CMV-seronegative. The sample consisted of PBMCs. CDR3 protein: CASTRTSADTQYF. In nucleotides, the CDR3 is TGTGCCAGCACCCGGACTAGCGCAGATACGCAGTATTTT.